Described below is a single T cell receptor beta chain sequence and its context. As yet, its antigen is unknown. This sample was taken from a study of cytomegalovirus exposure and HLA in healthy donors. Study context: Researchers found that about 84% of 398 genotyped donors fell within the Caucasian-associated ancestry cluster. The study, taken as a whole, reports: A previous analysis found most TCR beta V segments productive roughly 87% or roughly 30% of the time. It was reported that the classifier diagnosed cytomegalovirus status with high specificity and sensitivity in both the original and validation cohorts.

PCR was performed using 60 Vbeta and 13 Jbeta primers. Authors' data handling: In a later analysis, approximately 73 million unique TCR beta chains included roughly 11 million shared by two or more donors. Some clones are missing from TCRdb's copy, which holds only in-frame ones; the method was immunoSEQ multiplex PCR. From that table come the V and J calls and clone size; the DNA was used to work out D and trimming. Altogether roughly 130,000 clones are present, about 79% being singletons, with the ten largest covering about 2%. The TCR sequence derives from a man aged 18 to 29 in good health and CMV-seronegative. The sample taken for sequencing was PBMCs.

For the CDR3, the DNA is TGTGCCAGCTCAGGGACTAGCGGGATTAACCAAGAGACCCAGTACTTC. Amino acids: CASSGTSGINQETQYF. The chain joins TRBV18 to TRBJ2-5, with 13 bases lining up with TRBD2. With 5 bases clipped from V and 0 bases from J, the junction kept 3 bases outside the gene matches. This CDR3 region has 16 residues. The germline V gene encodes CDR1 KGHSH and CDR2 LQKENI.